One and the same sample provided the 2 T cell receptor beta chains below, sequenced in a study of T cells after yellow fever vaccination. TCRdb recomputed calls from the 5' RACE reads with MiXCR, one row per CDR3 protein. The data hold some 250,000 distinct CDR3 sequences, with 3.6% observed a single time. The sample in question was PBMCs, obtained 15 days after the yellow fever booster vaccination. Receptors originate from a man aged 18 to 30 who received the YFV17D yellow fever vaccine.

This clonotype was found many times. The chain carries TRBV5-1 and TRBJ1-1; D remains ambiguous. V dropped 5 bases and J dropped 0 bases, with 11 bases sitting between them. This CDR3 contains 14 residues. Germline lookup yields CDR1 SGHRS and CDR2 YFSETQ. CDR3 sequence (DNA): TGCGCCAGCAGAACAACAGCGTTGAACACTGAAGCTTTCTTT. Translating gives CASRTTALNTEAFF.

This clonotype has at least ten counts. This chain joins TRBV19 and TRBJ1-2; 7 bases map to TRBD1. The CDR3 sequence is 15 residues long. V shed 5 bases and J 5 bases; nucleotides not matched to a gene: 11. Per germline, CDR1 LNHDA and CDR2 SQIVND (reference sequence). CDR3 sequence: CASSSSDRFGYGYTF. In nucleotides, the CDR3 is TGTGCCAGTAGTTCCTCGGACAGGTTTGGGTATGGCTACACCTTC.